A single T cell receptor beta chain is shown here with its context. Its antigen is not known. Cells sorted as Tregs were CD4+, CD25+ and CD127-/low. The CDR3 length is 13 residues. Trimming cost V 1 base and J 9 bases, with 12 bases left between them. In germline, CDR1 is MNHNS, CDR2 SASEGT. Regarding the study as a whole: Tumor memory CD4+ T cell TCR gene usage clustered with blood and lymph node memory CD4+ cells and lymph node naive CD4+ cells.

TCRdb re-called the 5' RACE reads through MiXCR, storing one row per CDR3 protein. Of tens of thousands of distinct CDR3 sequences listed, approximately 27% are singletons. The J gene is TRBJ1-2, the V gene TRBV6-1; the D gene is possibly TRBD1 (5 bases). The sequencing sample was made of tumor-infiltrating Tregs sorted from the breast tumor. The sequence derives from a female donor with breast cancer. This CDR3 is CASSEEEGDRYTF. As DNA, the CDR3 is TGTGCCAGCAGTGAAGAGGAAGGGGACCGCTACACCTTC.